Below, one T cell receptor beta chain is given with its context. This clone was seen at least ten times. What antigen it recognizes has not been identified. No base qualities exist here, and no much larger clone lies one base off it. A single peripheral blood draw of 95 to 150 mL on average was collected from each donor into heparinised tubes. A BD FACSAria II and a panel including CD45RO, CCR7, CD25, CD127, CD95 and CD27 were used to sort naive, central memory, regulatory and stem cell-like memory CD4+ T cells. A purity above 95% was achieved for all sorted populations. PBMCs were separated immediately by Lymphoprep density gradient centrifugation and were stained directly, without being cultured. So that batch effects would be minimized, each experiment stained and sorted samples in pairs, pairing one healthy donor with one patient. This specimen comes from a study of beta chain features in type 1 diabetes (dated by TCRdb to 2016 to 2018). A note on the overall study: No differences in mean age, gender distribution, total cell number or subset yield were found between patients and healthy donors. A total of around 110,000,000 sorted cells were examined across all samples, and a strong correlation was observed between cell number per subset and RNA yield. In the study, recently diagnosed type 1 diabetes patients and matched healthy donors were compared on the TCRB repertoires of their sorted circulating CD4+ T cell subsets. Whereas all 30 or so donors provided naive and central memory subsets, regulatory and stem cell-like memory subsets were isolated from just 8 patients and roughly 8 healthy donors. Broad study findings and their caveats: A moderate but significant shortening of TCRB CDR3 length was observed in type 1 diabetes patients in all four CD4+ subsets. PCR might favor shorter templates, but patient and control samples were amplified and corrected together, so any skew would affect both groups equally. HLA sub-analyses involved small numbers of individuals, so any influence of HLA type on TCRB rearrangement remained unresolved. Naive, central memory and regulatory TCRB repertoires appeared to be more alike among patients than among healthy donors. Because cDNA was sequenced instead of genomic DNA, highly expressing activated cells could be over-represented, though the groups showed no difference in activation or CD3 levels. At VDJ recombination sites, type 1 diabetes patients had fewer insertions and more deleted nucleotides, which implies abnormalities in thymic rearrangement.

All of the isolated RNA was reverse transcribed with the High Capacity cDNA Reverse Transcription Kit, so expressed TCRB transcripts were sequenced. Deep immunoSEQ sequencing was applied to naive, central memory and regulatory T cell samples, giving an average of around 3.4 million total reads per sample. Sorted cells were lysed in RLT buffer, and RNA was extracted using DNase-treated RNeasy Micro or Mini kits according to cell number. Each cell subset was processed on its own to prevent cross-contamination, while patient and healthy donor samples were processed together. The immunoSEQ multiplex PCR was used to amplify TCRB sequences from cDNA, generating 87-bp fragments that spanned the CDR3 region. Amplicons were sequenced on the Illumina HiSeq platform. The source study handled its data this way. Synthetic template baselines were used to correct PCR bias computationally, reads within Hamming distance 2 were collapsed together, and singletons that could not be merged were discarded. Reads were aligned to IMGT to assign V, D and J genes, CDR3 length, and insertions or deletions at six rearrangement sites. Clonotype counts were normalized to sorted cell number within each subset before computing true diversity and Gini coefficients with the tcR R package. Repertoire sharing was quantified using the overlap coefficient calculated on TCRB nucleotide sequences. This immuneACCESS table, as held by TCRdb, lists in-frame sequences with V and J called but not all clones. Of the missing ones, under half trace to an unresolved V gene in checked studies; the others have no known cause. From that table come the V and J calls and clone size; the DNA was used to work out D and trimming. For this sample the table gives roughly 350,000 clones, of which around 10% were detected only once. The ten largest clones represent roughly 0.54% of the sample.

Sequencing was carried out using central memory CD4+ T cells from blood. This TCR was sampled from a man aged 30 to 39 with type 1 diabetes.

CDR3 protein: CASSPRQARDTQYF. The bases read TGCGCCAGCAGCCCAAGACAGGCTAGAGATACGCAGTATTTT. The sequence is built from TRBV4-3 and TRBJ2-3; TRBD1 is possibly the D segment (6 matching bases). CDR1 is given as LGHNA and CDR2 as YSLEER, both from the germline V gene. From cysteine to phenylalanine, the CDR3 is 14 amino acids long. The kept DNA is CDR3 alone, 42 bases in frame from the first base. Trimming takes 4 bases from V and 5 bases from J, and the germline ends sit 13 bases apart.